The 8 T cell receptor beta chains listed next were all sequenced from one sample in a study of T cell repertoires in cytomegalovirus infection. No antigen has been assigned to these receptors. TCRdb re-derived calls from the reads in MiXCR, one entry per CDR3 protein. The sample has 750,000 to 900,000 distinct CDR3 sequences, almost 30% seen once. The sequences come from cultured CD8+ T cells from PBMCs, collected from culture after CMV antigen stimulation. The source of these receptors is a human donor in good health (CMV status not recorded). Some clones in this sample may be carry-over from other donors' samples.

The CDR3 DNA sequence: TGTGCCAGCAGATTGGGCAGATATTACGAGCAGTACTTC. It yields the protein CASRLGRYYEQYF. V is TRBV12-3 or TRBV12-4 and J is TRBJ2-7; unclear D gene. The CDR3 loop spans 13 amino acids. Trimming took 6 bases from V and 4 from J, leaving 13 bases between them.

As DNA, the CDR3 is TGTGCCAGTAGACAGGGTCCTAACTATGGCTACACCTTC. It codes for CASRQGPNYGYTF. The V and J genes are TRBV19 and TRBJ1-2, with D perhaps TRBD1 (6 bases). Germline lookup yields CDR1 LNHDA and CDR2 SQIVND (reference sequence). This CDR3 comprises 13 residues. Trimming left V 6 bases short and J 0 bases short, with 8 bases between.

This clonotype was picked up many times. This chain joins TRBV6-1 and TRBJ1-6, with D maybe TRBD1 (6 bases). This CDR3 region has 13 residues. Germline CDR1 and CDR2: MNHNS and SASEGT. The V end was cut by 10 bases, the J end by 9 bases, with 16 bases between. CDR3 nucleotide sequence: TGTGCCACCCTCCTAGGGGGTGGTTCACCCCTCCACTTT. It is translated as CATLLGGGSPLHF.

This clonotype was found once. The genes are TRBV7-6 and TRBJ1-4, with a tentative D call TRBD1 (5 bases). Germline CDR1 and CDR2: SGHVS and FNYEAQ. V was trimmed by 1 base and J by 3 bases, leaving 9 bases between them. The CDR3 extends over 15 amino acids. The DNA for the CDR3 is TGTGCCAGCAGCTTAGGTCGACAGTCTAATGAAAAACTGTTTTTT. This codes for CASSLGRQSNEKLFF.

Only a few counts were recorded for this clonotype. The V and J genes are TRBV15 and TRBJ2-7, with 7 bases that match TRBD1. The V gene's germline CDR1 is LNHNV and CDR2 YYDKDF (reference sequence). The junction had 6 bases not matched to a gene; V was cut back by 0 bases and J by 4 bases. CDR3 size: 15 residues. CDR3 in DNA: TGTGCCACCAGCAGAGAAGAGGGACAGACGTACGAGCAGTACTTC. Protein: CATSREEGQTYEQYF.

This clonotype was counted a few times. The chain recombines TRBV20-1 with TRBJ2-1; 16 bases agree with TRBD2. The CDR3 totals 14 residues. Germline V gene sequence: CDR1 DFQATT, CDR2 SNEGSKA (reference sequence). The junction had 11 bases not matched to a gene; V was cut back by 6 bases and J by 15 bases. CDR3 sequence: CSANPGTSGGALFF. CDR3 in DNA: TGCAGTGCCAACCCCGGGACTAGCGGGGGGGCACTGTTCTTC.

This chain connects TRBV6-2 or TRBV6-3 to TRBJ2-1; weak D call: TRBD1 (5 bases). The CDR3 length is 15 residues. Germline V lookup: CDR1 MNHEY, CDR2 SVGEGT. Trimming removed 6 bases from V and 3 bases from J, with 15 bases in between. The CDR3 loop is CASSPKGAFYNEQFF. As DNA, the CDR3 is TGTGCCAGCAGCCCAAAAGGGGCGTTCTACAATGAGCAGTTCTTC.

Only a few counts were recorded for this clonotype. The chain couples TRBV7-6 to TRBJ1-2; no firm D call. The germline V gene encodes CDR1 SGHVS and CDR2 FNYEAQ. V lost 1 base to trimming and J lost 8 bases, with 8 bases between them. The CDR3 extends over 12 amino acids. The CDR3 DNA sequence: TGTGCCAGCAGCTTAGGATCCGTCGGCTACACCTTC. Translated, it gives CASSLGSVGYTF.